One and the same sample provided the 30 T cell receptor beta chains below, sequenced in a study of T cells in Graves' hyperthyroidism and ophthalmopathy (dated by TCRdb to between 2018 and 2021). The library was made by multiplex PCR. Sequencing relied on an Illumina HiSeq 2000. TCR beta CDR3 regions were amplified from RNA transcripts. For the first round of RT-PCR on the TCR CDR3, the HTBI primer set was used together with the Qiagen OneStep RT-PCR kit. TCRdb itself trimmed the public reads at Q25 with fastp, ran MiXCR and retained productive beta chains. Identical CDR3 protein sequences are pooled into one entry, listed with their most common genes and DNA. The sample table lists roughly 250,000 distinct CDR3 sequences, roughly 22% of them with a count of one. The leading ten clones occupy around 64% of the sample. Sequenced: blood. The receptors were sampled from a man aged 25-40 years with Graves' ophthalmopathy.

The genes are TRBV13 and TRBJ2-7; 7 nucleotides align to TRBD1. This CDR3 spans 14 amino acids. Germline CDR1 PRHDT, CDR2 FYEKMQ (reference sequence). The V gene end was trimmed by 5 bases and the J gene end by 4 bases; junction bases not matched to a gene: 8. CDR3 sequence reads: CASSPGQSRYEQYF. As DNA, the CDR3 is TGTGCCAGCAGCCCGGGACAGAGCCGTTACGAGCAGTACTTC.

In this sample, this clonotype turned up a few times. The chain combines TRBV3-1 with TRBJ2-3; 9 bases are shared with TRBD2. CDR3 length: 13 residues. Germline V CDR1 and CDR2: LGHDT, YNNKEL (reference sequence). V shed 8 bases and J 5 bases; nucleotides not matched to a gene: 5. The CDR3 coding sequence is TGTGCCAGCGAAGTAGCGGGGGAAGATACGCAGTATTTT. Amino acid sequence: CASEVAGEDTQYF.

This clonotype was counted between two and nine times. The CDR3 sequence: CSAEWGAKNIQYF. The CDR3 nucleotides are TGCAGTGCCGAATGGGGGGCCAAAAACATTCAGTACTTC. This chain links TRBV20-1 with TRBJ2-4, with D possibly being TRBD1 or TRBD2 (5 bases each). V gave up 6 bases and J gave up 1 base, with 10 bases separating them. Germline assignment: CDR1 DFQATT and CDR2 SNEGSKA (reference sequence). This CDR3 spans 13 amino acids.

This clonotype has a count of ten or more. The junction does not match germline at one end; this may be a read error. This chain joins TRBV5-6 and TRBJ2-7; 8 bases are a match to TRBD1. Germline V gene data show CDR1 as SGHDT and CDR2 as YYEEEE. The CDR3 runs to 13 residues. CDR3 nucleotide sequence: TGCGCCAGCAGCTTGGCAGGGGGCGACGAGCAGTACTTC. Protein product: CASSLAGGDEQYF.

This clonotype was observed at least ten times. The J gene is TRBJ2-1, the V gene TRBV30; the match to TRBD2 covers 9 bases. The CDR3 extends over 14 amino acids. CDR1 is GTSNPN and CDR2 is SVGIG in the germline V gene (reference sequence). V was clipped by 6 bases and J by 9 bases; unmatched bases: 12. CDR3 sequence: CACPSRAGGGEQFF. In nucleotides, the CDR3 is TGTGCCTGCCCCTCGAGGGCGGGAGGGGGTGAGCAGTTCTTC.

This clonotype was recorded many times. V gene TRBV3-1 combines with J gene TRBJ1-2; D gene ambiguous. CDR3 size: 11 residues. The V end was cut by 2 bases, the J end by 5 bases, with 3 bases between. From germline, CDR1 is LGHDT and CDR2 YNNKEL (reference sequence). The CDR3 here is CASSQWYGYTF. The CDR3 DNA reads TGTGCCAGCAGCCAATGGTATGGCTACACCTTC. Complete variable domain (other parts from reference TRBV3-1 and TRBJ1-2): DTAVSQTPKYLVTQMGNDKSIKCEQNLGHDTMYWYKQDSKKFLKIMFSYNNKELIINETVPNRFSPKSPDKAHLNLHINSLELGDSAVYFCASSQWYGYTFGSGTRLTVV.

This rearrangement joins TRBV28 to TRBJ1-2; D is possibly TRBD1 (5 bases). Germline-derived CDR1 and CDR2 are MDHEN and SYDVKM. This CDR3 spans 16 amino acids. V lost 2 bases and J 6 bases, leaving 19 bases between the germline ends. CDR3 DNA sequence: TGTGCCAGCAGTTTACCTCCAATGAGAGGGGATGATGGCTACACCTTC. It is translated as CASSLPPMRGDDGYTF.

This clonotype was counted at least ten times. This chain connects TRBV3-1 to TRBJ2-7; tentatively, D is TRBD2 (5 bases). Germline V gene lookup returns CDR1 LGHDT and CDR2 YNNKEL (reference sequence). The CDR3 is 16 amino acids. Trimming shortened V by 4 bases and J by 0 bases, and 16 bases separated the two germline ends. This chain's CDR3 is CASSRLASGSSYEQYF. The CDR3 nucleotides read TGTGCCAGCAGCCGTTTAGCGTCCGGTTCCTCCTACGAGCAGTACTTC.

The V gene is TRBV7-9, the J gene TRBJ2-7; tentatively, D is TRBD1 or TRBD2 (5 bases each). CDR3 length equals 15 residues. Germline V lookup: CDR1 SEHNR, CDR2 FQNEAQ (reference sequence). Trimming removed 5 bases from V and 7 bases from J, with 21 bases in between. CDR3 nucleotide sequence: TGTGCCAGCAGCCCACCGGGACGACCCCACTGGGAGCAGTACTTC. Amino acid sequence: CASSPPGRPHWEQYF.

V and J are TRBV12-5 and TRBJ2-7; tentative D call: TRBD1 (6 bases). With 4 bases removed from V and 6 bases from J, the gap between germline ends came to 10 bases. The CDR3 covers 12 residues. Germline CDR1 LGHNT, CDR2 FRNRAP. The CDR3 here is CASGYDRCEQYF. CDR3 nucleotides: TGTGCTAGTGGTTACGACAGGTGCGAGCAGTACTTC.

This clonotype was detected many times. This chain joins TRBV20-1 and TRBJ2-1; TRBD2 might be the D (6 bases). From germline, CDR1 is DFQATT and CDR2 SNEGSKA (reference sequence). V was trimmed by 3 bases and J by 10 bases, leaving 16 bases between them. This CDR3 is 13 amino acids long. This CDR3 is CSASGRPVKEQFF. The CDR3 bases are TGCAGTGCTAGCGGGAGACCCGTCAAAGAGCAGTTCTTC.

V usage is TRBV7-2 and J usage is TRBJ2-1, with 7 bases identical to TRBD2. The CDR3 totals 18 residues. The J segment lost 3 bases and the V segment lost 2 bases, leaving 13 bases of the junction unmatched. Germline loops: CDR1 SGHTA, CDR2 FQGNSA. The DNA of the CDR3 is TGTGCCAGCAGCTTAAGGTGGCTGGGGGAGGGTGGCTACAATGAGCAGTTCTTC. It is translated as CASSLRWLGEGGYNEQFF.

This clonotype was detected many times. The germline gene is not matched at one end of the junction; a read error may be the cause. The V call is TRBV7-2, the J call TRBJ2-1; 10 bases agree with TRBD2. This CDR3 has 16 amino acids. The germline V gene has CDR1 SGHTA and CDR2 FQGNSA. DNA for the CDR3: TGTGCCAGCACCTTAACCGGGACTAGCGTATACAATGAGCAGTTCTTC. Its protein is CASTLTGTSVYNEQFF.

This clonotype has a count of ten or more. This sequence joins TRBV30 and TRBJ2-1; D is unresolved. The CDR3 consists of 13 residues. Between the trimmed V and J ends, which lost 5 bases and 5 bases, there was a span of 13 bases. CDR1 is GTSNPN and CDR2 is SVGIG in the germline V gene (reference sequence). This chain's CDR3 is CAWGPIINNEQFF. DNA for the CDR3: TGTGCCTGGGGACCGATAATTAACAATGAGCAGTTCTTC. Full variable domain (missing parts from reference TRBV30 and TRBJ2-1): SQTIHQWPATLVQPVGSPLSLECTVEGTSNPNLYWYRQAAGRGLQLLFYSVGIGQISSEVPQNLSASRPQDRQFILSSKKLLLSDSGFYLCAWGPIINNEQFFGPGTRLTVL.

The chain joins TRBV5-1 to TRBJ2-2, with D possibly matching TRBD1 (7 bases). Trimming took off 3 bases at V and 0 bases at J, with 15 bases between the two ends. This CDR3 contains 17 residues. Germline CDR1 reads SGHRS; CDR2 reads YFSETQ. The CDR3 loop reads CASSSKRGTANTGELFF. For the CDR3, the DNA is TGCGCCAGCAGCTCCAAGCGCGGGACAGCGAACACCGGGGAGCTGTTTTTT.

The chain couples TRBV7-3 to TRBJ2-5; 9 positions match TRBD1. Germline CDR1 is SGHTA and CDR2 is FQGTGA. The V segment lost 5 bases and the J segment 5 bases; nucleotides outside the gene matches: 6. There are 14 residues in the CDR3. The CDR3 DNA is TGTGCCAGCAGCGCGACAGGGGGTGACGAGACCCAGTACTTC. Its protein is CASSATGGDETQYF.

V is TRBV6-1 and J is TRBJ2-5, with 7 bases lining up with TRBD2. With 8 bases clipped from V and 5 bases from J, the junction kept 17 bases outside the gene matches. Germline lookup yields CDR1 MNHNS and CDR2 SASEGT. This CDR3 is built from 16 residues. The CDR3 sequence: CASSDGGGPREETQYF. The CDR3 DNA is TGTGCCAGCTCCGACGGGGGAGGGCCGAGAGAGGAGACCCAGTACTTC.

The sample holds one count of this clonotype. A read error may be the cause here, since a much bigger clone is one base away. The rearrangement uses TRBV14 and TRBJ2-5; D is possibly TRBD2 (6 bases). Germline CDR1 SGHDN, CDR2 FVKESK. V lost 2 bases to trimming and J lost 3 bases, with 22 bases between them. The CDR3 runs to 18 residues. CDR3 amino acids: CASSQREGLAAHKETQYF. CDR3 DNA sequence: TGTGCCAGCAGCCAACGGGAAGGTTTAGCGGCCCACAAAGAGACCCAGTACTTC.

This clonotype was picked up one time. A read error may produce the germline difference seen at one junction end. The V and J genes are TRBV7-7 and TRBJ2-2, with D possibly being TRBD1 (6 bases). From germline, CDR1 is SSHAT and CDR2 FNYEAQ (reference sequence). There are 15 residues in the CDR3. CDR3 region: CASSLTQGASGELFF. CDR3 coding DNA: TGTGCTAGCAGCTTAACACAGGGTGCTAGCGGGGAGCTGTTTTTT.

The chain uses TRBV2 and TRBJ2-7; perhaps TRBD1 as D (6 bases). CDR3 length: 13 residues. CDR1 is SNHLY, CDR2 FYNNEI, per germline. With 7 bases removed from V and 2 bases from J, the gap between germline ends came to 12 bases. DNA for the CDR3: TGTGCCAGCACAGGACAGCCTGCCTACGAGCAGTACTTC. This sequence encodes CASTGQPAYEQYF.

This chain links TRBV7-9 with TRBJ1-4; D uncertain. Germline V CDR1 and CDR2: SEHNR, FQNEAQ (reference sequence). V shed 3 bases and J shed 6 bases, with 14 bases lying between them. The CDR3 sequence is 15 residues long. This CDR3 is CASSLASEVDEKLFF. CDR3 coding DNA: TGTGCCAGCAGCTTGGCATCCGAGGTTGATGAAAAACTGTTTTTT.

As for this clonotype: One end of the junction varies from germline; a read error may be responsible. The CDR3 nucleotides read TGCGCCAGCAGTGTCGACAGCACAGATACGCAGTATTTT. This codes for CASSVDSTDTQYF. The chain recombines TRBV6-1 with TRBJ2-3; the D is unclear. The CDR3 spans 13 residues. Germline CDR1 reads MNHNS; CDR2 reads SASEGT.

Many counts were recorded for this clonotype. The V call is TRBV9, the J call TRBJ2-5; D gene unclear. This CDR3 has 11 residues. With 4 bases removed from V and 7 bases from J, the gap between germline ends came to 8 bases. CDR1 SGDLS and CDR2 YYNGEE come from the germline V gene. Here the CDR3 reads CASSPTGTQYF. The CDR3 DNA is TGTGCCAGCAGCCCCACCGGGACCCAGTACTTC. The full variable domain, its missing parts supplied by reference TRBV9 and TRBJ2-5, is DSGVTQTPKHLITATGQRVTLRCSPRSGDLSVYWYQQSLDQGLQFLIQYYNGEERAKGNILERFSAQQFPDLHSELNLSSLELGDSALYFCASSPTGTQYFGPGTRLLVL.

The V gene is TRBV7-3, the J gene TRBJ2-1; 10 bases align to TRBD2. V lost 5 bases and J lost 7; bases outside the gene matches: 5. CDR1 and CDR2 from the germline V gene are SGHTA and FQGTGA. CDR3 length: 14 residues. The CDR3 coding sequence is TGTGCCAGCAGCGCAGCGGGAGGGCCAAATGAGCAGTTCTTC. Protein: CASSAAGGPNEQFF.

The chain uses TRBV10-3 and TRBJ2-5; D is perhaps TRBD1 (7 bases). Trimming took 11 bases from V and 1 from J, leaving 14 bases between them. CDR1 is ENHRY and CDR2 is SYGVKD in the germline V gene. This CDR3 region has 13 residues. CDR3 DNA: TGTGCCCCAACGCAGGGGGGCCAAGAGACCCAGTACTTC. It is translated as CAPTQGGQETQYF.

This chain links TRBV7-9 with TRBJ2-7; D unclear. The V and J ends lost 5 bases and 6 bases respectively, with 14 bases between them. CDR3 length: 13 residues. The V gene's germline CDR1 is SEHNR and CDR2 FQNEAQ (reference sequence). As DNA, the CDR3 is TGTGCCAGCAGCCCGCCCGGGCCGCGCGAGCAGTACTTC. Translation: CASSPPGPREQYF. The entire variable domain, with the rest obtained from reference TRBV7-9 and TRBJ2-7, is as follows: DTGVSQNPRHKITKRGQNVTFRCDPISEHNRLYWYRQTLGQGPEFLTYFQNEAQLEKSRLLSDRFSAERPKGSFSTLEIQRTEQGDSAMYLCASSPPGPREQYFGPGTRLTVT.

Details on this clonotype: Given a much more abundant clone one base away, this may be a read error. The conserved closing phenylalanine or tryptophan is absent in this CDR3, likely reflecting a read error. The chain couples TRBV28 to TRBJ1-6; D uncertain. CDR1 and CDR2 from the germline V gene are MDHEN and SYDVKM. Trimming shortened V by 6 bases and J by 7 bases, and 4 bases separated the two germline ends. This CDR3 is built from 11 residues. CDR3 residues: CASSQNSPLHS. CDR3 in DNA: TGTGCCAGCAGCCAGAATTCACCCCTCCACTCT.

This sequence joins TRBV7-3 and TRBJ1-2, with a tentative D call TRBD1 (6 bases). Germline V gene lookup returns CDR1 SGHTA and CDR2 FQGTGA. V gave up 4 bases and J gave up 4 bases, with 19 bases separating them. CDR3 length equals 16 residues. CDR3 sequence reads: CASSSTLTGSGYGYTF. CDR3 bases: TGTGCCAGCAGCTCCACCCTAACAGGGTCGGGCTATGGCTACACCTTC.

The CDR3 nucleotides read TGTGCCAGCAGAGGACAGGGGGTCTTCGAGCAGTACTTC. It yields the protein CASRGQGVFEQYF. The rearrangement uses TRBV12-3 or TRBV12-4 and TRBJ2-7, with 10 nucleotides matching TRBD1. J was trimmed by 6 bases and V by 6 bases; bases with no gene match: 5. CDR3 size: 13 residues.

The chain employs TRBV7-3 and TRBJ2-3; D gene ambiguous. The V and J ends lost 6 bases and 2 bases respectively, with 12 bases between them. The CDR3 has 14 residues. Germline V lookup: CDR1 SGHTA, CDR2 FQGTGA. The CDR3 protein is CASRKEHHTDTQYF. The CDR3 nucleotides read TGTGCCAGCAGGAAGGAGCACCACACAGATACGCAGTATTTT.